This is a list of T cell receptor beta chains from one sample in a study of radiation and T cells in renal cell carcinoma. Profiling relied on immunoSEQ multiplex PCR, and the TCRdb table lists in-frame clones only, not all of them. Of more than 140,000 clones detected, approximately 87% appear once; the ten largest clones hold approximately 24%. The sequencing used blood, collected from a patient whose treatment included radiotherapy and nephrectomy. The receptors were gathered from a woman between 50 and 59 years old with renal cell carcinoma. Each CDR3 is given with its conserved first and last residue. D genes are given only for firm matches. The size entry is marked missing in some rows and otherwise reads once, few, many or a size class.

14	once	.	TRBV30	TRBJ1-6	CAWSSGIYNSPLHF	TGTGCCTGGAGTTCGGGCATCTATAATTCACCCCTCCACTTT
16	.	.	TRBV7-2	TRBJ2-6	CASSLARGSGANVLTF	TGTGCCAGCAGCTTAGCGCGGGGTTCTGGGGCCAACGTCCTGACTTTC
13	.	.	TRBV4-2	TRBJ1-1	CASSQDRGTEAFF	TGTGCCAGCAGCCAAGATCGGGGAACTGAAGCTTTCTTT
15	.	TRBD1	TRBV7-6	TRBJ1-2	CASSPGTGKGYGYTF	TGTGCCAGCAGCCCAGGGACAGGGAAAGGTTATGGCTACACCTTC
14	.	.	TRBV10-3	TRBJ2-1	CAISGNSGYNEQFF	TGTGCCATCAGTGGGAATAGCGGATACAATGAGCAGTTCTTC
13	once	.	TRBV28	TRBJ2-7	CASTAGPSYEQYF	TGTGCCAGCACGGCGGGACCATCCTACGAGCAGTACTTC
15	.	TRBD1	TRBV6-5	TRBJ1-1	CASSYPMTGSAEAFF	TGTGCCAGCAGTTACCCCATGACAGGGAGCGCTGAAGCTTTCTTT
15	.	.	TRBV13	TRBJ1-1	CASSKGLRGQTEAFF	TGTGCCAGCAGCAAAGGACTAAGAGGACAGACTGAAGCTTTCTTT
15	.	TRBD1	TRBV27	TRBJ1-3	CASSWGRGQGNTIYF	TGTGCCAGCAGTTGGGGCAGGGGGCAGGGAAACACCATATATTTT
14	.	TRBD1	TRBV6-5	TRBJ2-2	CASSITGVTGELFF	TGTGCCAGCAGTATTACAGGGGTCACCGGGGAGCTGTTTTTT
15	.	TRBD2	TRBV29-1	TRBJ2-7	CSLYGGGARWVEQYF	TGCAGCCTCTATGGCGGGGGGGCCAGGTGGGTCGAGCAGTACTTC
14	.	TRBD1	TRBV15	TRBJ2-7	CATSRGQGYNEQYF	TGTGCCACCAGCAGAGGACAGGGATACAACGAGCAGTACTTC
16	.	.	TRBV5-6	TRBJ1-5	CASSSRGAGANQPQHF	TGTGCCAGCAGCTCCCGGGGGGCAGGGGCAAATCAGCCCCAGCATTTT
15	.	TRBD1	TRBV19	TRBJ2-7	CASSTSTGGSYEQYF	TGTGCCAGTAGTACCTCTACAGGGGGCTCCTACGAGCAGTACTTC
11	.	.	TRBV5-1	TRBJ2-5	CASSLQETQYF	TGCGCCAGCAGCTTACAAGAGACCCAGTACTTC
14	.	.	TRBV5-1	TRBJ2-3	CASGPDPSTDTQYF	TGCGCCAGTGGCCCGGACCCTAGCACAGATACGCAGTATTTT
14	.	.	TRBV6-6	TRBJ1-1	CASSFTGLDTEAFF	TGTGCCAGCAGCTTTACAGGGTTGGACACTGAAGCTTTCTTT
12	.	.	TRBV30	TRBJ2-7	CAWSRGSYEQYF	TGTGCCTGGAGCCGGGGTTCCTACGAGCAGTACTTC
11	.	.	TRBV29-1	TRBJ2-7	CSVATLYEQYF	TGCAGCGTTGCGACACTGTACGAGCAGTACTTC
15	.	TRBD1	TRBV7-7	TRBJ2-5	CASSLARTGQETQYF	TGTGCCAGCAGCTTAGCCCGGACAGGTCAAGAGACCCAGTACTTC
13	.	.	TRBV21-1	TRBJ1-4	CASSYRTGEKLFF	TGTGCCAGCAGCTACAGGACAGGAGAAAAACTGTTTTTT
17	once	.	TRBV11-2	TRBJ2-2	CASSFPFTGPRTGELFF	TGTGCCAGCAGCTTCCCCTTCACGGGTCCCCGGACCGGGGAGCTGTTTTTT
14	.	TRBD1	TRBV27	TRBJ2-3	CASSSYRGTDTQYF	TGTGCCAGCAGTTCCTACAGGGGAACAGATACGCAGTATTTT
13	.	.	TRBV6-5	TRBJ1-5	CASSPYSNQPQHF	TGTGCCAGCAGCCCCTATAGCAATCAGCCCCAGCATTTT
15	.	.	TRBV10-1	TRBJ2-2	CASSELGKDTGELFF	TGCGCCAGCAGTGAGTTGGGGAAGGACACCGGGGAGCTGTTTTTT
13	.	.	TRBV5-1	TRBJ2-3	CASSLYSTDTQYF	TGCGCCAGCAGCTTGTACAGCACAGATACGCAGTATTTT
14	.	TRBD2	TRBV7-9	TRBJ2-7	CASSFPSGVYEQYF	TGTGCCAGCAGCTTTCCTAGCGGAGTCTACGAGCAGTACTTC
13	.	TRBD2	TRBV19	TRBJ2-1	CASSKDWGGEQFF	TGTGCCAGTAGTAAGGACTGGGGAGGGGAGCAGTTCTTC
16	.	.	TRBV25-1	TRBJ2-3	CASSASGAGPTDTQYF	TGTGCCAGCAGTGCATCGGGTGCGGGACCTACAGATACGCAGTATTTT
14	.	.	TRBV6-6	TRBJ1-1	CASSSGTMNTEAFF	TGTGCCAGCAGTTCCGGGACCATGAACACTGAAGCTTTCTTT
13	.	.	TRBV6-5	TRBJ1-1	CASSYRGNTEAFF	TGTGCCAGCAGTTACCGGGGGAACACTGAAGCTTTCTTT
15	.	.	TRBV6-1	TRBJ2-7	CASSDAPQPDYEQYF	TGTGCCAGCAGTGATGCACCACAGCCAGACTACGAGCAGTACTTC
14	.	.	TRBV19	TRBJ2-5	CASSPLGVQETQYF	TGTGCCAGTAGTCCGCTGGGAGTGCAAGAGACCCAGTACTTC
12	.	.	TRBV5-6	TRBJ2-7	CASSLPPGEQYF	TGTGCCAGCAGCTTGCCCCCCGGCGAGCAGTACTTC
16	.	.	TRBV7-2	TRBJ2-5	CASSLGTPSREETQYF	TGTGCCAGCAGCTTAGGAACGCCTAGTCGCGAAGAGACCCAGTACTTC
13	few	.	TRBV9	TRBJ1-1	CASSVALVTEAFF	TGTGCCAGCAGCGTAGCCCTCGTCACTGAAGCTTTCTTT
14	.	.	TRBV6-5	TRBJ1-1	CASSATVGDTEAFF	TGTGCCAGCAGTGCCACCGTCGGGGACACTGAAGCTTTCTTT
16	.	TRBD2	TRBV7-2	TRBJ2-7	CASSLSGAGTLLEQYF	TGTGCCAGCAGCTTATCGGGAGCGGGGACCCTTCTCGAGCAGTACTTC
14	.	.	TRBV7-2	TRBJ1-1	CASSLYNRNTEAFF	TGTGCCAGCAGCTTATATAACAGGAACACTGAAGCTTTCTTT
18	.	.	TRBV4-2	TRBJ2-7	CASSQWGDQAESKTEQYF	TGTGCCAGCAGCCAATGGGGCGATCAGGCGGAATCGAAGACCGAGCAGTACTTC
13	.	.	TRBV25-1	TRBJ1-5	CPGTEEDNQPQHF	TGCCCCGGGACCGAGGAAGACAATCAGCCCCAGCATTTT
14	.	.	TRBV9	TRBJ2-1	CASSVEGNYNEQFF	TGTGCCAGCAGCGTAGAAGGTAACTACAATGAGCAGTTCTTC
15	.	.	TRBV2	TRBJ2-5	CASSEAPGIQETQYF	TGTGCCAGCAGTGAAGCGCCGGGGATCCAAGAGACCCAGTACTTC
14	.	.	TRBV30	TRBJ1-6	CAWSVVGRNSPLHF	TGTGCCTGGAGTGTGGTAGGGCGTAATTCACCCCTCCACTTT
16	.	.	TRBV27	TRBJ1-5	CASSLSPTATGQPQHF	TGTGCCAGCAGTTTATCGCCGACAGCAACTGGTCAGCCCCAGCATTTT
14	.	TRBD2	TRBV7-2	TRBJ2-7	CASSLGVAGLEQYF	TGTGCCAGCAGCTTAGGGGTAGCGGGGTTGGAGCAGTACTTC
14	.	.	TRBV5-1	TRBJ2-1	CASSQQIEDNEQFF	TGCGCCAGCAGCCAGCAAATTGAGGACAATGAGCAGTTCTTC
18	.	TRBD2	TRBV19	TRBJ2-2	CASSIEGLAGANTGELFF	TGTGCCAGTAGTATAGAGGGGCTAGCGGGCGCGAACACCGGGGAGCTGTTTTTT
17	.	TRBD1	TRBV28	TRBJ1-2	CASSAGTGDTLNYGYTF	TGTGCCAGCAGTGCTGGGACAGGGGATACCCTTAACTATGGCTACACCTTC
14	.	.	TRBV19	TRBJ1-1	CASSPDSENTEAFF	TGTGCCAGTAGCCCGGACAGCGAGAACACTGAAGCTTTCTTT
15	once	TRBD1	TRBV6-5	TRBJ1-5	CASRRDSTFSQPQHF	TGTGCCAGCAGACGGGACAGTACCTTCAGTCAGCCCCAGCATTTT
12	.	TRBD1	TRBV7-8	TRBJ1-1	CASSSQGTEAFF	TGTGCCAGCAGCTCACAGGGGACTGAAGCTTTCTTT
13	.	.	TRBV6-1	TRBJ1-1	CASSSSGQAEAFF	TGTGCCAGCAGCTCCTCGGGACAAGCCGAAGCTTTCTTT
14	.	.	TRBV5-1	TRBJ2-4	CASSLNSVKNIQYF	TGCGCCAGCAGCTTGAACAGTGTCAAAAACATTCAGTACTTC